This TCR beta chain was identified during a study of blood T cells in healthy people across ages. The authors extracted at least 5.5 micrograms of total RNA per sample. Germline V lookup: CDR1 SQVTM, CDR2 ANQGSEA. V lost 7 bases to trimming and J lost 8 bases, with 14 bases between them. CDR3 length equals 11 residues. For the second PCR, which ran for about 7 to 11 cycles, a sample-barcoded 5' primer and a J-beta primer mix were used. Each CDR3 protein is one row after TCRdb ran MiXCR on the 5' RACE reads. The table records 800,000 to 1,300,000 distinct CDR3 sequences, roughly a quarter of them present only once. This sample also appeared in a second study, on T cells of mothers and their children. That report notes: Donation involved three healthy Caucasian mothers and the six children that they had. Researchers report slightly higher, though non-significant, overlap in related mother-child pairs than in unrelated pairs. Detection of persistent microchimeric T cell clones did not occur.

The J gene is TRBJ1-2, the V gene TRBV29-1; perhaps TRBD1 as D (5 bases). This TCR was sampled from a girl aged 2 to 10 in good health. The source material was blood. CDR3 in amino acids: CSGTSGEGYTF. In DNA, the CDR3 is TGCAGCGGAACTTCGGGGGAAGGCTACACCTTC.